The 5 T cell receptor beta chains reported below all come from one sample, sequenced in a study of T cells after yellow fever vaccination. TCRdb reprocessed the 5' RACE reads with MiXCR, giving one entry per CDR3 protein. Here the sample spans 400,000 or so distinct CDR3 sequences, around 10% being singletons. The input for sequencing was PBMCs, taken on the day of the first yellow fever vaccination. The receptors stem from a man aged 18 to 30 who received the YFV17D yellow fever vaccine.

In this sample, this clonotype turned up a few times. The V and J genes are TRBV6-2 or TRBV6-3 and TRBJ1-1; 8 bases match TRBD1. This CDR3 has 17 amino acids. V gave up 0 bases and J gave up 0 bases; unmatched junction bases: 6. CDR1 MNHEY and CDR2 SVGEGT come from the germline V gene. CDR3 DNA: TGTGCCAGCAGTTACTCCGTGACAGGGGCAATGAACACTGAAGCTTTCTTT. Protein sequence: CASSYSVTGAMNTEAFF.

The table lists this clonotype with a few counts. V and J are TRBV6-1 and TRBJ2-5; D might be TRBD1 (6 bases). Germline loops: CDR1 MNHNS, CDR2 SASEGT. Trimming pared 5 bases from V and 7 bases from J, leaving 14 bases between. This CDR3 is built from 13 residues. The DNA of the CDR3 is TGTGCCAGCAGTACCCGGACAGAGAGGACCCAGTACTTC. Residues: CASSTRTERTQYF.

This clonotype was counted at least ten times. The chain is built from TRBV7-9 and TRBJ2-5; 9 positions agree with TRBD1. The CDR3 totals 15 residues. Looked up from germline, CDR1 is SEHNR and CDR2 is FQNEAQ (reference sequence). V was clipped by 6 bases and J by 2 bases; unmatched bases: 7. CDR3 sequence reads: CASSSRGQGQETQYF. The CDR3 nucleotides are TGTGCCAGCAGTTCTCGGGGACAGGGACAAGAGACCCAGTACTTC.

This clonotype was seen more than once but under ten times. The CDR3 region has the DNA TGTGCCAGCAGCTTAGGGGCCTTGAGGGGGGGTTACAATGAGCAGTTCTTC. It is translated as CASSLGALRGGYNEQFF. The rearrangement uses TRBV7-6 and TRBJ2-1, with a possible D match to TRBD2 (7 bases). V was shortened by 1 base and J by 4 bases, with 17 bases between the two germline ends. CDR1 and CDR2 from the germline V gene are SGHVS and FNYEAQ. The length of the CDR3 is 17 residues.

The V and J genes are TRBV27 and TRBJ2-1, with 7 bases fitting TRBD2. After removal of 3 bases from V and 7 bases from J, the junction contained 12 bases not matched to a gene. Germline-derived CDR1 and CDR2 are MNHEY and SMNVEV (reference sequence). The length of the CDR3 is 16 residues. CDR3 loop: CASSFFLGPGGNEQFF. The CDR3 DNA follows: TGTGCCAGCAGTTTCTTCCTTGGTCCGGGGGGAAATGAGCAGTTCTTC.